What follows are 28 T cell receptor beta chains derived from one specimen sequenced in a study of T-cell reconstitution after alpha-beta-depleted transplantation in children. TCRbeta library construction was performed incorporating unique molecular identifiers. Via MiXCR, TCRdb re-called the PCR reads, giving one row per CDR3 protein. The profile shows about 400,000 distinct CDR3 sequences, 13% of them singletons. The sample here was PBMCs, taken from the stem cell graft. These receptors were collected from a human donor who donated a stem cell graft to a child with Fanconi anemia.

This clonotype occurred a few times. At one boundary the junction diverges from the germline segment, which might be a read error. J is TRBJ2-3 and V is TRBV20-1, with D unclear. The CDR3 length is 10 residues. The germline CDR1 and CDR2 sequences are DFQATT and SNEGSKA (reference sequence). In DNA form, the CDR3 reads TGCAGTGCCCTTGTTGATACTCAGTATTTT. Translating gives CSALVDTQYF.

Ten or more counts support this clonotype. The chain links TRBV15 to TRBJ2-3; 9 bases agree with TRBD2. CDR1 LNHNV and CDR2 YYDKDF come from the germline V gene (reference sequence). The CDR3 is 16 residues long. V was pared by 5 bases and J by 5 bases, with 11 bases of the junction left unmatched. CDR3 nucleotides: TGTGCCACCAGCGTGGGGCCTAGCGGGGTCGGAGATACGCAGTATTTT. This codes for CATSVGPSGVGDTQYF.

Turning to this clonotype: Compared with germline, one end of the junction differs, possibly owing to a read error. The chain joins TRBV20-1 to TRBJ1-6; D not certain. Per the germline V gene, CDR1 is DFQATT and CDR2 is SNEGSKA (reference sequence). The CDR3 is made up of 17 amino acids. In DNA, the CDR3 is TGCTGTGCTAGAGATCTGGCACCTCGGTCCTATAATTCACCCCTCCACTTT. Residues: CCARDLAPRSYNSPLHF.

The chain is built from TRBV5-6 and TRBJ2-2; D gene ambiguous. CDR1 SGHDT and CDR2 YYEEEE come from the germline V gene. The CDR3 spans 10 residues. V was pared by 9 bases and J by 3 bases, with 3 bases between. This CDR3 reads CANYTGELFF. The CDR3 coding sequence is TGTGCCAATTACACCGGGGAGCTGTTTTTT.

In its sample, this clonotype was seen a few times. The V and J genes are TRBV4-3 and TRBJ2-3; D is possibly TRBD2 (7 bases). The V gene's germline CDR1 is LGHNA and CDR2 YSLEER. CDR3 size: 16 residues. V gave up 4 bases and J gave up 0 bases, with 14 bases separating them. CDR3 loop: CASSPWAGASTDTQYF. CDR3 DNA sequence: TGCGCCAGCAGCCCCTGGGCGGGGGCAAGCACAGATACGCAGTATTTT.

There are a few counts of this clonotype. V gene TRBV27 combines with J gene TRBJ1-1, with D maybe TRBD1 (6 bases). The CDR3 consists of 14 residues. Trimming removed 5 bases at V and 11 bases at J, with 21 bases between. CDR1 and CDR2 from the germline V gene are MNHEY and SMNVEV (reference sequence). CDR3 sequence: CASSPVGVAGAAFF. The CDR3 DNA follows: TGTGCCAGCAGTCCCGTCGGGGTTGCAGGGGCGGCTTTCTTT.

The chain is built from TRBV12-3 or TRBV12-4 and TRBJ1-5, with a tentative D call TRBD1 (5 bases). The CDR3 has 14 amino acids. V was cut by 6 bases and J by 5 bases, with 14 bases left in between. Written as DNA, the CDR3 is TGTGCCAGCAGCTCGGGACGGCTCCATCAGCCCCAGCATTTT. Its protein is CASSSGRLHQPQHF.

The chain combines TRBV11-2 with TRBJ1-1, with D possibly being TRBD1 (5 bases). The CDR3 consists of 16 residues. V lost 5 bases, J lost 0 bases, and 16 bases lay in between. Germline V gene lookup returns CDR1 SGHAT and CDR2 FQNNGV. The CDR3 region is CASSLLQGRLNTEAFF. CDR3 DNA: TGTGCCAGCAGCCTGCTCCAGGGACGTTTGAACACTGAAGCTTTCTTT.

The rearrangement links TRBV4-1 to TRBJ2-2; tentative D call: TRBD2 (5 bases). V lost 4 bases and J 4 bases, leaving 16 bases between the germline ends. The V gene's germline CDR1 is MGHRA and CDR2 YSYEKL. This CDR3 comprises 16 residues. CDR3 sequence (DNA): TGCGCCAGCAGCCCCCGGTGGGAGCTAAGCACCGGGGAGCTGTTTTTT. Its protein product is CASSPRWELSTGELFF.

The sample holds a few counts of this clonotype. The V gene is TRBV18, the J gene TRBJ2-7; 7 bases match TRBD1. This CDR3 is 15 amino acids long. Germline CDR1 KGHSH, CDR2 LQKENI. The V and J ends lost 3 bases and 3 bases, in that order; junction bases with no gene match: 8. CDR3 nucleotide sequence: TGTGCCAGCTCACCCAGGACAGGAGCCCTCTACGAGCAGTACTTC. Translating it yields CASSPRTGALYEQYF.

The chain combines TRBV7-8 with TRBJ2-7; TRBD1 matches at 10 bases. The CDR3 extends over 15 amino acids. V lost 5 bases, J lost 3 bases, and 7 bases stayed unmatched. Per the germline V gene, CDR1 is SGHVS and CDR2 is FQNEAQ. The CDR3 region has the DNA TGTGCCAGCAGCACCAGACAGGGGGCTAGCTACGAGCAGTACTTC. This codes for CASSTRQGASYEQYF.

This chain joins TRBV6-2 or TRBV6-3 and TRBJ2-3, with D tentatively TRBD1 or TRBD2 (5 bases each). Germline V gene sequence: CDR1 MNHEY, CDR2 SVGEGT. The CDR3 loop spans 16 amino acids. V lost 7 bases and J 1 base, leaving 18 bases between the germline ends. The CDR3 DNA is TGTGCCAGCACCGATAGGGGAAGGGGAGGCACAGATACGCAGTATTTT. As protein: CASTDRGRGGTDTQYF.

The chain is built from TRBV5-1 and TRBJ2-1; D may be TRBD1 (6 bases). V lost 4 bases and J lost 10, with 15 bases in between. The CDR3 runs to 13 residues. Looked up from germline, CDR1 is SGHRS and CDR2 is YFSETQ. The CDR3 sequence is CASSAHRETEQFF. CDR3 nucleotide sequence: TGCGCCAGCAGCGCGCACAGGGAGACCGAGCAGTTCTTC. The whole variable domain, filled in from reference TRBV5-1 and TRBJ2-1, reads KAGVTQTPRYLIKTRGQQVTLSCSPISGHRSVSWYQQTPGQGLQFLFEYFSETQRNKGNFPGRFSGRQFSNSRSEMNVSTLELGDSALYLCASSAHRETEQFFGPGTRLTVL.

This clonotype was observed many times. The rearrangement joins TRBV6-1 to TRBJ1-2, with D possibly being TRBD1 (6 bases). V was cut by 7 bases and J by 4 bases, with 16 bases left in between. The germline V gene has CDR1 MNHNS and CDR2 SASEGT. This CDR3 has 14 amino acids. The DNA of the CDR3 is TGTGCCAGCACTCGGACCCAGGGGATCTATGGCTACACCTTC. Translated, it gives CASTRTQGIYGYTF.

The CDR3 nucleotides are TGTGCCAGCTCCCGACAGGGGCTCTATGGCTACACCTTC. Translation gives CASSRQGLYGYTF. The J gene is TRBJ1-2, the V gene TRBV11-2, with 8 bases aligning to TRBD1. From germline, CDR1 is SGHAT and CDR2 FQNNGV. J gave up 4 bases and V 8 bases, and 6 bases lay outside the gene matches. The CDR3 covers 13 residues.

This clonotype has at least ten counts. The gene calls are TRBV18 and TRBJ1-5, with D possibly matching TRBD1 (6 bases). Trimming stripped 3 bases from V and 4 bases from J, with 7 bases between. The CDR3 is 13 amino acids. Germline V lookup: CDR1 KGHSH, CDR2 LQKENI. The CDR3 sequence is CASSPGQNQPQHF. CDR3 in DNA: TGTGCCAGCTCACCTGGACAGAATCAGCCCCAGCATTTT.

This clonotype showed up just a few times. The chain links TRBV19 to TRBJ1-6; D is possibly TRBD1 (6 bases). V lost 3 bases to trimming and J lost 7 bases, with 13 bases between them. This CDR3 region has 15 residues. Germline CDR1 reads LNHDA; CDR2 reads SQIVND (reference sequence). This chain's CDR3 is CASSMKGGLNSPLHF. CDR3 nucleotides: TGTGCCAGTAGTATGAAAGGGGGGCTGAATTCACCCCTCCACTTT.

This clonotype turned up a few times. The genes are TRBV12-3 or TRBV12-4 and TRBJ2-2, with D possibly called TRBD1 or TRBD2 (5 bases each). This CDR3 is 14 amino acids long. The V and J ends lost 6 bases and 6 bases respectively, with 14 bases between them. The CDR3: CASRAGTAAGELFF. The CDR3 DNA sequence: TGTGCCAGCAGAGCCGGGACCGCGGCCGGGGAGCTGTTTTTT.

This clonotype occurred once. The CDR3 bases are TGTGCCAGCAGCTTAGAGGCGCGGACAGCCCCGGATACGCAGTATTTT. Amino acid sequence: CASSLEARTAPDTQYF. The rearrangement uses TRBV7-2 and TRBJ2-3, with a possible D match to TRBD1 (6 bases). This CDR3 contains 16 residues. The V and J ends lost 1 base and 6 bases respectively, with 17 bases between them. Per the germline V gene, CDR1 is SGHTA and CDR2 is FQGNSA.

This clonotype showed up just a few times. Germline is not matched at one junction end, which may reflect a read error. DNA of the CDR3: TGTGCTAGCAGCTTAGGGCAGTCCTCCACAGATACGCAGTATTTT. This gives the protein CASSLGQSSTDTQYF. The chain uses TRBV7-7 and TRBJ2-3; D is uncertain. In germline, CDR1 is SSHAT, CDR2 FNYEAQ (reference sequence). The CDR3 runs to 15 residues. The full variable domain, completed using reference TRBV7-7 and TRBJ2-3, is GAGVSQSPRYKVTKRGQDVTLRCDPISSHATLYWYQQALGQGPEFLTYFNYEAQPDKSGLPSDRFSAERPEGSISTLTIQRTEQRDSAMYRCASSLGQSSTDTQYFGPGTRLTVL.

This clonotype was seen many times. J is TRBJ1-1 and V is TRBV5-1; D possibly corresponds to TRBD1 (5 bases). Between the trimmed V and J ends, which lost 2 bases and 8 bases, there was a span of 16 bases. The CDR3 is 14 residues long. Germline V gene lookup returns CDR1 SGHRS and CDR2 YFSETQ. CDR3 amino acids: CASSFTGLEDEAFF. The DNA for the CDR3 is TGCGCCAGCAGCTTCACAGGATTAGAAGACGAAGCTTTCTTT. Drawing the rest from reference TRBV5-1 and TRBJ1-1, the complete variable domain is KAGVTQTPRYLIKTRGQQVTLSCSPISGHRSVSWYQQTPGQGLQFLFEYFSETQRNKGNFPGRFSGRQFSNSRSEMNVSTLELGDSALYLCASSFTGLEDEAFFGQGTRLTVV.

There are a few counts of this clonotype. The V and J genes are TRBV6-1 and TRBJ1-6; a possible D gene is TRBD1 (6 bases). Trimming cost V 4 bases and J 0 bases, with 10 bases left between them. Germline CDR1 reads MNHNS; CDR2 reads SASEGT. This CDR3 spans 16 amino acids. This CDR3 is CASSGQDRSYNSPLHF. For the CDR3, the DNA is TGTGCCAGCAGTGGACAGGACCGCTCCTATAATTCACCCCTCCACTTT.

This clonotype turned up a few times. CDR3 sequence reads: CASRPDRASYEQYF. The CDR3 DNA is TGTGCCAGCAGACCAGACAGGGCCTCCTACGAGCAGTACTTC. The chain couples TRBV7-2 to TRBJ2-7; 7 bases are shared with TRBD1. The V and J ends lost 6 bases and 0 bases, in that order; junction bases with no gene match: 5. The CDR3 has 14 amino acids. The germline V gene has CDR1 SGHTA and CDR2 FQGNSA.

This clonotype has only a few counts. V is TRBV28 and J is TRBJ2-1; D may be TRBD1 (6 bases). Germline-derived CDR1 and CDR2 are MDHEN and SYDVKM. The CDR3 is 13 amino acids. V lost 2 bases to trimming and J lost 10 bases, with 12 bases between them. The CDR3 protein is CASSLGSRGEQFF. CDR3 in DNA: TGTGCCAGCAGTTTAGGGTCTAGGGGGGAGCAGTTCTTC. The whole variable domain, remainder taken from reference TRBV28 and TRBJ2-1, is DVKVTQSSRYLVKRTGEKVFLECVQDMDHENMFWYRQDPGLGLRLIYFSYDVKMKEKGDIPEGYSVSREKKERFSLILESASTNQTSMYLCASSLGSRGEQFFGPGTRLTVL.

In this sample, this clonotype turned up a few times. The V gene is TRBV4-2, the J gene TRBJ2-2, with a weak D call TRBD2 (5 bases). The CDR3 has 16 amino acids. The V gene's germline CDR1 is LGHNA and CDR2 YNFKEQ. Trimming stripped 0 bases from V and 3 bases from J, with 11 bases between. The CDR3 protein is CASSQEPSSYTGELFF. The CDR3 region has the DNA TGTGCCAGCAGCCAAGAACCTAGCAGCTACACCGGGGAGCTGTTTTTT.

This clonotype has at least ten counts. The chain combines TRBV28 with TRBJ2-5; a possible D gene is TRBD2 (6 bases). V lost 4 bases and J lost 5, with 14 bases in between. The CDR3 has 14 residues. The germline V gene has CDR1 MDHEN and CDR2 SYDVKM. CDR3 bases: TGTGCCAGCAGTTACCACCCCCGGGAGGAGACCCAGTACTTC. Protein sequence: CASSYHPREETQYF.

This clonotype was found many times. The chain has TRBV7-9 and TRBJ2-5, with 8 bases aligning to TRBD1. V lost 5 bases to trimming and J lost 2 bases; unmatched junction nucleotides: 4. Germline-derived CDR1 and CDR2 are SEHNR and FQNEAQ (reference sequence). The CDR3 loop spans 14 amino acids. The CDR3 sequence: CASSQGTGQETQYF. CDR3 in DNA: TGTGCCAGCAGCCAAGGGACAGGACAAGAGACCCAGTACTTC.

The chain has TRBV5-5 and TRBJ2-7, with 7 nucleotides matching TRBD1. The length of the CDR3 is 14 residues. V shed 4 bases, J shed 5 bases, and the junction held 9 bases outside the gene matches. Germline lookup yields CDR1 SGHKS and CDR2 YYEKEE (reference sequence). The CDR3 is CASSPRQGSHEQYV. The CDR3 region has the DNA TGTGCCAGCAGCCCACGACAGGGTAGCCACGAGCAGTACGTC.